Here is one TCR beta chain with its context. Its antigen is not known. The record originates from a study of cytomegalovirus exposure and HLA in healthy donors. Across the study: Sequencing of about 179 million T cells in an earlier analysis found approximately 120 million unique TCR beta sequences.

Trimming took off 8 bases at V and 7 bases at J, with 11 bases between the two ends. This CDR3 comprises 11 residues. Germline values: CDR1 MNHEY, CDR2 SVGAGI. Overall study results and limits: As a later analysis revealed, most CMV-associated TCR beta chains appeared HLA-restricted.

Primers: 60 Vbeta forward and 13 Jbeta reverse. Using immunoSEQ multiplex PCR, the repertoire was profiled, and TCRdb retains in-frame clones only, with some absent. The sample contains 100,000 or so clones, around 80% of which appear only once. The sequenced material came from PBMCs. This TCR came from a man aged 18 to 30 in good health and CMV-seronegative. V is TRBV6-5 and J is TRBJ1-2; D remains ambiguous. For the CDR3, the DNA is TGTGCCAGCCGGAGATCTCCTGGCTACACCTTC. Residues: CASRRSPGYTF.